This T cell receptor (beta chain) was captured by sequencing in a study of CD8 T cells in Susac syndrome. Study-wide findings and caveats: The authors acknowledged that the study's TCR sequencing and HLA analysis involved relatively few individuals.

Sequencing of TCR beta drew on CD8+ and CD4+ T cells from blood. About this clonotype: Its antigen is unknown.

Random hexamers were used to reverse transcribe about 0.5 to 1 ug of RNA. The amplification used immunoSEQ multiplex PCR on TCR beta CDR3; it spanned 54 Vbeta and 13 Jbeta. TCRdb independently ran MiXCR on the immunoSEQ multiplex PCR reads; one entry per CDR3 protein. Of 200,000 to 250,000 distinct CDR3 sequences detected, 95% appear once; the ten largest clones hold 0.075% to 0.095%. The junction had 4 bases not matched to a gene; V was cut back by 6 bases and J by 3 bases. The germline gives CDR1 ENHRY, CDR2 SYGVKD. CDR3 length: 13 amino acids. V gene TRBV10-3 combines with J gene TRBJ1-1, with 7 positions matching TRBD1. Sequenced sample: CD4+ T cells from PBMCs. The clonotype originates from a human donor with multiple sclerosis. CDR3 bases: TGTGCCATCAGGGGAACAGGGGACACTGAAGCTTTCTTT. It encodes CAIRGTGDTEAFF.